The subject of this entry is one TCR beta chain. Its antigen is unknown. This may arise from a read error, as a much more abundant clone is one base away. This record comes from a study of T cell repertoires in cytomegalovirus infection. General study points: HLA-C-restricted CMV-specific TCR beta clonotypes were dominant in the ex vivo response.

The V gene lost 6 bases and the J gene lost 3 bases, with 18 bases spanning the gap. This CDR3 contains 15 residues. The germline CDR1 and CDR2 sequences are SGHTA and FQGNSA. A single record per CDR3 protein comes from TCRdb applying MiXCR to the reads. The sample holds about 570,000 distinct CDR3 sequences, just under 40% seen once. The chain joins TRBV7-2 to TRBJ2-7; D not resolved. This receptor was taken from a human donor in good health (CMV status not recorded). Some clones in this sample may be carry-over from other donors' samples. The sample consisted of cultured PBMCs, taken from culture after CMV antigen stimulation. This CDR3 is CASRPGAGRYYEQYF. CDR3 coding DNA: TGTGCCAGCAGACCCGGAGCCGGACGGTACTACGAGCAGTACTTC.